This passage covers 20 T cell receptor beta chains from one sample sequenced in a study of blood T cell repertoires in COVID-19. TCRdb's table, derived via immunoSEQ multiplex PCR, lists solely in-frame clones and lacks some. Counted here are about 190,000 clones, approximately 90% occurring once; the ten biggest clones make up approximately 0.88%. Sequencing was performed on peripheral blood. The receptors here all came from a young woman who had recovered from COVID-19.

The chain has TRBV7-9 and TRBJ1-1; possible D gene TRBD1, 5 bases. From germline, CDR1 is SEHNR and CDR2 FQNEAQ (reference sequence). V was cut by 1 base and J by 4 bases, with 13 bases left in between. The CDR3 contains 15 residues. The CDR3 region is CASSLDRSGVTEAFF. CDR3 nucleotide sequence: TGTGCCAGCAGCTTAGATCGGTCGGGGGTCACTGAAGCTTTCTTT.

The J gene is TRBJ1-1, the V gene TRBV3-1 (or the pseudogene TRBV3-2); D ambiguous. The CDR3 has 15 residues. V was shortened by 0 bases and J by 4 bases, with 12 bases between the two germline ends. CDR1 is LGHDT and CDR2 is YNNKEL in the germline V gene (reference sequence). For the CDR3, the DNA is TGTGCCAGCAGCCAAGATCACTTGGGAGCCACTGAAGCTTTCTTT. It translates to CASSQDHLGATEAFF.

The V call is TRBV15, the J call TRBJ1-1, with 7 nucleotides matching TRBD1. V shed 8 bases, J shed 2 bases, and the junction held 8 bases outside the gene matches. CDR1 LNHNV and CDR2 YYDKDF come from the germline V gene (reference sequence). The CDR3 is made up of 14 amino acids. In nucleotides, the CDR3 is TGTGCCACCTCAAAGGGGGCAATAAACACTGAAGCTTTCTTT. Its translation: CATSKGAINTEAFF.

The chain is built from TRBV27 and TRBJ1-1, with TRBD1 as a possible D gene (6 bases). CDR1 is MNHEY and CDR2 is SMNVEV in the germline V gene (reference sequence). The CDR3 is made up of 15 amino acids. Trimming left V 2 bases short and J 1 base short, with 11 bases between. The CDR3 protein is CASSLTAGENTEAFF. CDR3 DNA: TGTGCCAGCAGTTTAACTGCAGGGGAGAACACTGAAGCTTTCTTT.

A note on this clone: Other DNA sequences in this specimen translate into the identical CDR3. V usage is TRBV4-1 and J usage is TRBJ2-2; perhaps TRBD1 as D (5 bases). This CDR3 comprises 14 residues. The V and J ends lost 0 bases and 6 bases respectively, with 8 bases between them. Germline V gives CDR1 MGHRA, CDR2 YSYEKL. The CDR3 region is CASSQDKGAGELFF. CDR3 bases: TGCGCCAGCAGCCAAGATAAAGGGGCCGGGGAGCTGTTTTTT.

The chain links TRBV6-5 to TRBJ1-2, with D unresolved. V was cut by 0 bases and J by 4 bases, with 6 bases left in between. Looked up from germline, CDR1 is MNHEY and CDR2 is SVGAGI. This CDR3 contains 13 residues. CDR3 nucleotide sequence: TGTGCCAGCAGTTACTCGGCAAGCTATGGCTACACCTTC. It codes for CASSYSASYGYTF.

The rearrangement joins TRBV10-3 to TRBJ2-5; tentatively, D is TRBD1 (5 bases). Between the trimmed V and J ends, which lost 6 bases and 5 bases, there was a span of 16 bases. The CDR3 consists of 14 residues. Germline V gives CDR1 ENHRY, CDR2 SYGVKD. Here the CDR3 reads CAISPTVKGETQYF. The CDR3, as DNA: TGTGCCATCAGCCCCACGGTGAAGGGGGAGACCCAGTACTTC.

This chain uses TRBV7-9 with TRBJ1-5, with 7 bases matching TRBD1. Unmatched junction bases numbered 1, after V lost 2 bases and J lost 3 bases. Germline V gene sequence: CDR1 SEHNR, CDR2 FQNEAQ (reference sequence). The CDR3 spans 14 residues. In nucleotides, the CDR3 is TGTGCCAGCAGCTTACAGGGGGTCAATCAGCCCCAGCATTTT. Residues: CASSLQGVNQPQHF.

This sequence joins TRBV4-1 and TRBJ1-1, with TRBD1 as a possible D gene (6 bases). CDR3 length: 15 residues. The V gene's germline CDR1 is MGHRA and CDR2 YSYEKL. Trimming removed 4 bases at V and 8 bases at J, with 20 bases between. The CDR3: CASSPKTGFAIEAFF. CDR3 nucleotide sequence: TGCGCCAGCAGCCCAAAAACAGGGTTCGCGATCGAAGCTTTCTTT.

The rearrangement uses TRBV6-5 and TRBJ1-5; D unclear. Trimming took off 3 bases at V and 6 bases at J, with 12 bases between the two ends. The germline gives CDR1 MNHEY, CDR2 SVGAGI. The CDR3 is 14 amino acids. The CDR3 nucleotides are TGTGCCAGCAGTTATGGTCGGCGGAGTCAGCCCCAGCATTTT. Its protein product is CASSYGRRSQPQHF.

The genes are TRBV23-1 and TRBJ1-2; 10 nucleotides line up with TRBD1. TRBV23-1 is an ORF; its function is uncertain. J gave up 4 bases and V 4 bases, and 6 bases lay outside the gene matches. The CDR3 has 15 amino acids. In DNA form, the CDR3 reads TGCGCCAGCAGTCCTGGGACAGGGGATCCCTATGGCTACACCTTC. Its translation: CASSPGTGDPYGYTF.

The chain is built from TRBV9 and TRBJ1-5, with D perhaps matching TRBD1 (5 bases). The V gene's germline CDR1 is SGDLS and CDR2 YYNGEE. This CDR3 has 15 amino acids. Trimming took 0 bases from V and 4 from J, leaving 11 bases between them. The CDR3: CASSVEGRANQPQHF. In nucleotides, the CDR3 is TGTGCCAGCAGCGTAGAAGGCAGGGCGAATCAGCCCCAGCATTTT.

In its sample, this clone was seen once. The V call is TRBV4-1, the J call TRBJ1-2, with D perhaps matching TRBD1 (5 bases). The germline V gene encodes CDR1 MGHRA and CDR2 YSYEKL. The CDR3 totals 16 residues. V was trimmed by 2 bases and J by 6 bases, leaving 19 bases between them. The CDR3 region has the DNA TGCGCCAGCAGCCAACCCCCCTCAGGGAGGCTCGATGGCTACACCTTC. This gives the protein CASSQPPSGRLDGYTF.

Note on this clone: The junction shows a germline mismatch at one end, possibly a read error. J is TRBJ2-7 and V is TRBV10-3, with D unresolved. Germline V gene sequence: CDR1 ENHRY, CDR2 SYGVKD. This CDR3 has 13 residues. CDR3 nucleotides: TGTGCCATCCGTGACGGTAGCTCCTACGAGCAGTACTTC. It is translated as CAIRDGSSYEQYF.

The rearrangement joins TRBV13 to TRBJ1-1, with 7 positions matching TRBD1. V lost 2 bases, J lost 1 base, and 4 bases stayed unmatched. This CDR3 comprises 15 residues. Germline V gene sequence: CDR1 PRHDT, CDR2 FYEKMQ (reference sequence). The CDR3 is CASSLKGQKNTEAFF. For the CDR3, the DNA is TGTGCCAGCAGCTTAAAGGGACAGAAGAACACTGAAGCTTTCTTT. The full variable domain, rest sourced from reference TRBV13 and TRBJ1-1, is AAGVIQSPRHLIKEKRETATLKCYPIPRHDTVYWYQQGPGQDPQFLISFYEKMQSDKGSIPDRFSAQQFSDYHSELNMSSLELGDSALYFCASSLKGQKNTEAFFGQGTRLTVV.

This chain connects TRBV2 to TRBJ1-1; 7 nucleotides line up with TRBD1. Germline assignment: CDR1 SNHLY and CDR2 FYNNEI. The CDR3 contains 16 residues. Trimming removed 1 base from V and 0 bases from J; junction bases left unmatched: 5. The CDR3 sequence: CASSEGTGYMNTEAFF. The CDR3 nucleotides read TGTGCCAGCAGTGAAGGGACAGGCTACATGAACACTGAAGCTTTCTTT.

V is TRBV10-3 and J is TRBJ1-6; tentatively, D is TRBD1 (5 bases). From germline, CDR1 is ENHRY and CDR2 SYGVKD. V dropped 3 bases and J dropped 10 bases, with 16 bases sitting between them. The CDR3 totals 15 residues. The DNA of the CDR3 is TGTGCCATCAGTGACCCCGGGGAGGGACGGTCACCCCTCCACTTT. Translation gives CAISDPGEGRSPLHF.

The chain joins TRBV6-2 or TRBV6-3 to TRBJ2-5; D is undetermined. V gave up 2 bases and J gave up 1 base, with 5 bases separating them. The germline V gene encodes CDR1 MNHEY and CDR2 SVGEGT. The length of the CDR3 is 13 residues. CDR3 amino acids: CASSYVSQETQYF. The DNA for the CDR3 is TGTGCCAGCAGTTACGTCAGCCAAGAGACCCAGTACTTC.

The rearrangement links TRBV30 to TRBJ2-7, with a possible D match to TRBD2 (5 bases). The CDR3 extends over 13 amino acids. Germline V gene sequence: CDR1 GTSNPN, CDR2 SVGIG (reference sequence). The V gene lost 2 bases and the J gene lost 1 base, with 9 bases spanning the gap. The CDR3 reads CAWSSGLSYEQYV. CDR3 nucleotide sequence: TGTGCCTGGAGTAGCGGCCTGTCCTACGAGCAGTACGTC.

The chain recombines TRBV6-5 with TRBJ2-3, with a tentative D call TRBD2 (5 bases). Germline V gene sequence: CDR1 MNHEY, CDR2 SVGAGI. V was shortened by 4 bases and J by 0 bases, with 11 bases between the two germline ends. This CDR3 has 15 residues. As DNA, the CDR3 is TGTGCCAGCAGTTTCACGTCGGGGAGCACAGATACGCAGTATTTT. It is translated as CASSFTSGSTDTQYF.